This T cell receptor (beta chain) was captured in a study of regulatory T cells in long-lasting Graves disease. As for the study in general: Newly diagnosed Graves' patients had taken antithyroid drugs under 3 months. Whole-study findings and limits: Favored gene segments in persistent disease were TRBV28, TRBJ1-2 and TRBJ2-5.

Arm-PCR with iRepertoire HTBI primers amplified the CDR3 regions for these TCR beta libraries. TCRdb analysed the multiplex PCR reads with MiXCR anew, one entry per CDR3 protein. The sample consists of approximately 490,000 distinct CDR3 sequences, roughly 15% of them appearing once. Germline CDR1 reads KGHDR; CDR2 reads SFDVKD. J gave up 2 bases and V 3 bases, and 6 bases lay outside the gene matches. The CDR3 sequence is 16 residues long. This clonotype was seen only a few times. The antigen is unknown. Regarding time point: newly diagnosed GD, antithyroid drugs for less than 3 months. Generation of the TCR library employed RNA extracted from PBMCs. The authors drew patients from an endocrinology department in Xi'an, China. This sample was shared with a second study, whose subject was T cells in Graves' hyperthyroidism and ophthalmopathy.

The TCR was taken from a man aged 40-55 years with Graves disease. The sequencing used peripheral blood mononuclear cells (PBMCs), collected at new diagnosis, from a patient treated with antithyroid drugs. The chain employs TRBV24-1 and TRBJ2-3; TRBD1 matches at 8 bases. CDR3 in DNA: TGTGCCACCAGTGATGTAGGACAGGGTCACACAGATACGCAGTATTTT. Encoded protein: CATSDVGQGHTDTQYF.